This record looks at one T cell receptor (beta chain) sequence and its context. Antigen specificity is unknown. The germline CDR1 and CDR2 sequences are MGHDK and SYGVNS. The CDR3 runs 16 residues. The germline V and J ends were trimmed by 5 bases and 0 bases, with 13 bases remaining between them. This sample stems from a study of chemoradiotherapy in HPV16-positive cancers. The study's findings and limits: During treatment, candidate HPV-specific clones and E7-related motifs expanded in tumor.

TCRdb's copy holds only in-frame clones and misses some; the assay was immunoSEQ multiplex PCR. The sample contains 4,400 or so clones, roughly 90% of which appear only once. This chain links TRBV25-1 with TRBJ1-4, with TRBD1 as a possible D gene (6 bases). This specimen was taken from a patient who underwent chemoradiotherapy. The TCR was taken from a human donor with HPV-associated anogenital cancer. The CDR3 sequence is CASSIRTAATNEKLFF. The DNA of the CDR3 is TGTGCCAGCAGTATACGGACAGCAGCAACTAATGAAAAACTGTTTTTT. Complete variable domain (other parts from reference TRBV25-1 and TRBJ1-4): EADIYQTPRYLVIGTGKKITLECSQTMGHDKMYWYQQDPGMELHLIHYSYGVNSTEKGDLSSESTVSRIRTEHFPLTLESARPSHTSQYLCASSIRTAATNEKLFFGSGTQLSVL.